The 28 T cell receptor beta chains given below trace back to one sample, sequenced in a study of T cells in Graves' hyperthyroidism and ophthalmopathy. RNA transcripts gave rise to amplified TCR beta CDR3 regions. HTBI primers drove first-round RT-PCR of the TCR CDR3. TCRdb used MiXCR to reprocess the multiplex PCR reads, holding one entry per CDR3 protein. Of about 570,000 distinct CDR3 sequences listed, 46% are singletons. Sequenced sample: peripheral blood or thyroid tissue (not recorded which). The receptors were gathered from an adult woman with Graves' disease, either hyperthyroidism or ophthalmopathy (not recorded which).

The gene calls are TRBV6-1 and TRBJ1-2; TRBD1 agrees at 9 bases. With V trimmed by 7 bases and J by 1 base, 10 bases remained unmatched. Germline CDR1 reads MNHNS; CDR2 reads SASEGT. The CDR3 runs 16 residues. In nucleotides, the CDR3 is TGTGCCAGCAAAGGCACAGGGGGCGATCTTAACTATGGCTACACCTTC. This encodes CASKGTGGDLNYGYTF.

CDR3 coding DNA: TGCAGTGCTAGAGTTCCTGGGGCCAACGTCCTGACTTTC. It translates to CSARVPGANVLTF. This chain uses TRBV20-1 with TRBJ2-6; no definite D call. Germline values: CDR1 DFQATT, CDR2 SNEGSKA (reference sequence). This CDR3 contains 13 residues. V lost 1 base to trimming and J lost 2 bases, with 3 bases between them.

This clonotype was picked up many times. The chain has TRBV15 and TRBJ2-5; D might be TRBD2 (6 bases). With 0 bases removed from V and 5 bases from J, the gap between germline ends came to 16 bases. Germline loops: CDR1 LNHNV, CDR2 YYDKDF (reference sequence). The CDR3 is 16 amino acids. The CDR3 DNA follows: TGTGCCACCAGCAGAGATGGGGGTGGGGGGTCGGAGACCCAGTACTTC. This gives the protein CATSRDGGGGSETQYF.

The V gene is TRBV10-3, the J gene TRBJ2-7; D unresolved. CDR1 and CDR2 from the germline V gene are ENHRY and SYGVKD. The CDR3 is 14 residues long. V lost 0 bases and J 1 base, leaving 7 bases between the germline ends. DNA for the CDR3: TGTGCCATCAGTGAGTCAGTAGTTTCCTACGAGCAGTACTTC. The encoded protein is CAISESVVSYEQYF.

The rearrangement links TRBV7-8 to TRBJ1-4; D is perhaps TRBD1 (6 bases). The V end lost 4 bases, the J end lost 11 bases, and 20 bases lay between the germline ends. Per germline, CDR1 SGHVS and CDR2 FQNEAQ. There are 15 residues in the CDR3. As DNA, the CDR3 is TGTGCCAGCAGCTCAAACAGGGCCGAGCAGGAGAAACTGTTTTTT. It yields the protein CASSSNRAEQEKLFF.

The V and J genes are TRBV11-1 and TRBJ2-2; D gene uncertain. V was pared by 1 base and J by 7 bases, with 10 bases between. In germline, CDR1 is SGHAT, CDR2 FQDESV (reference sequence). The CDR3 spans 14 residues. CDR3: CASSLVRTGGELFF. As DNA, the CDR3 is TGTGCCAGCAGCTTAGTCAGGACGGGCGGGGAGCTGTTTTTT.

Ten or more counts support this clonotype. This rearrangement joins TRBV27 to TRBJ1-1, with a possible D match to TRBD1 (5 bases). Trimming took 1 base from V and 1 from J, leaving 7 bases between them. Per the germline V gene, CDR1 is MNHEY and CDR2 is SMNVEV (reference sequence). This CDR3 has 14 amino acids. CDR3 residues: CASSLYGTNTEAFF. The DNA for the CDR3 is TGTGCCAGCAGTTTATACGGGACGAACACTGAAGCTTTCTTT.

The V call is TRBV6-6, the J call TRBJ1-4; D gene uncertain. The V end was cut by 5 bases, the J end by 7 bases, with 11 bases between. Germline V CDR1 and CDR2: MNHNY, SVGAGI (reference sequence). The CDR3 contains 13 residues. CDR3 DNA: TGTGCCAGCAGTCCGAGGTCAGGTGAAAAACTGTTTTTT. It is translated as CASSPRSGEKLFF.

The V and J genes are TRBV2 and TRBJ1-1, with 7 bases fitting TRBD1. The CDR3 covers 16 residues. The germline CDR1 and CDR2 sequences are SNHLY and FYNNEI. V trimming: 5 bases; J trimming: 5 bases; junction bases outside the gene matches: 14. The CDR3 region is CASSSTGDQITTEAFF. The CDR3 bases are TGTGCCAGCAGTTCTACAGGGGACCAGATCACTACTGAAGCTTTCTTT.

This clonotype was recorded many times. The J gene is TRBJ2-7, the V gene TRBV2; D is perhaps TRBD1 (6 bases). Germline CDR1 SNHLY, CDR2 FYNNEI. The V and J ends lost 7 bases and 7 bases respectively, with 14 bases between them. This CDR3 contains 12 residues. The CDR3 here is CASKRDTLEQYF. Written as DNA, the CDR3 is TGTGCCAGCAAACGGGACACCTTGGAGCAGTACTTC.

This clonotype came up many times. The V and J genes are TRBV9 and TRBJ2-7, with 7 bases aligning to TRBD2. Germline V gene data show CDR1 as SGDLS and CDR2 as YYNGEE. The CDR3 consists of 16 residues. Losses at the gene ends were 2 bases for V and 0 bases for J; bases not matched to a gene: 8. DNA of the CDR3: TGTGCCAGCAGCGTCGCCCCTAGCGGCCCCTCCTACGAGCAGTACTTC. Protein: CASSVAPSGPSYEQYF. Full variable domain (missing parts from reference TRBV9 and TRBJ2-7): DSGVTQTPKHLITATGQRVTLRCSPRSGDLSVYWYQQSLDQGLQFLIQYYNGEERAKGNILERFSAQQFPDLHSELNLSSLELGDSALYFCASSVAPSGPSYEQYFGPGTRLTVT.

The J gene is TRBJ1-3, the V gene TRBV11-2, with 8 bases aligning to TRBD1. J was trimmed by 1 base and V by 5 bases; bases with no gene match: 10. This CDR3 region has 17 residues. Germline assignment: CDR1 SGHAT and CDR2 FQNNGV. CDR3 bases: TGTGCCAGCAGCCGGCACCGGACAGGGAGATCTGGAAACACCATATATTTT. Its protein product is CASSRHRTGRSGNTIYF.

This clonotype was seen at least ten times. V usage is TRBV5-1 and J usage is TRBJ1-2, with unresolved D. Trimming stripped 5 bases from V and 6 bases from J, with 17 bases between. The CDR3 contains 14 residues. CDR1 is SGHRS and CDR2 is YFSETQ in the germline V gene. The CDR3 nucleotides are TGCGCCAGCAGGTGGTGGGGTTTCGGCCATGGCTACACCTTC. This encodes CASRWWGFGHGYTF.

V gene TRBV5-1 combines with J gene TRBJ1-2; no clear D gene. The CDR3 covers 15 residues. Germline loops: CDR1 SGHRS, CDR2 YFSETQ. Trimming took off 4 bases at V and 8 bases at J, with 21 bases between the two ends. The CDR3, as DNA: TGCGCCAGCAGCCAGTTAACCAGGCGGGCTGAAGGCTACACCTTC. Translated: CASSQLTRRAEGYTF.

This clonotype was observed many times. The CDR3 sequence is CAWSVKRWEGAFF. In DNA, the CDR3 is TGTGCCTGGAGTGTCAAACGGTGGGAGGGAGCTTTCTTT. The rearrangement joins TRBV30 to TRBJ1-1; D unclear. Trimming pared 0 bases from V and 10 bases from J, leaving 15 bases between. The CDR3 covers 13 residues. Germline V gives CDR1 GTSNPN, CDR2 SVGIG (reference sequence).

V gene TRBV20-1 combines with J gene TRBJ2-1, with D possibly TRBD2 on 6 matching bases. Looked up from germline, CDR1 is DFQATT and CDR2 is SNEGSKA (reference sequence). Trimming stripped 1 base from V and 2 bases from J, with 12 bases between. The CDR3 loop spans 15 amino acids. CDR3 amino acids: CSARGRGLPYNEQFF. The CDR3 DNA follows: TGCAGTGCTAGAGGGCGGGGCCTCCCCTACAATGAGCAGTTCTTC.

This clonotype was counted ten times or more. V usage is TRBV5-1 and J usage is TRBJ2-6; tentatively, D is TRBD2 (5 bases). Germline CDR1 reads SGHRS; CDR2 reads YFSETQ. The CDR3 loop spans 15 amino acids. Trimming removed 2 bases from V and 4 bases from J, with 10 bases in between. CDR3 bases: TGCGCCAGCAGCTTTGAGGGTGCAGGGGCCAACGTCCTGACTTTC. Translated, it gives CASSFEGAGANVLTF.

This clonotype was counted only a few times. The chain's CDR3 is CASSSGRSPLHF. The CDR3 DNA follows: TGTGCCAGCAGTAGCGGAAGATCACCCCTCCACTTT. The J gene is TRBJ1-6, the V gene TRBV14; no reliable D call. The CDR3 loop spans 12 amino acids. Between the trimmed V and J ends, which lost 6 bases and 10 bases, there was a span of 10 bases. From germline, CDR1 is SGHDN and CDR2 FVKESK. The full variable domain, completed using reference TRBV14 and TRBJ1-6, is EAGVTQFPSHSVIEKGQTVTLRCDPISGHDNLYWYRRVMGKEIKFLLHFVKESKQDESGMPNNRFLAERTGGTYSTLKVQPAELEDSGVYFCASSSGRSPLHFGNGTRLTVT.

CDR3 sequence: CASNPPPYTEAFF. The DNA of the CDR3 is TGTGCCAGCAATCCTCCACCCTACACTGAAGCTTTCTTT. The chain couples TRBV5-5 to TRBJ1-1; the D is unclear. The CDR3 loop spans 13 amino acids. Trimming pared 6 bases from V and 3 bases from J, leaving 12 bases between. CDR1 is SGHKS, CDR2 YYEKEE, per germline (reference sequence).

This clonotype was observed many times. The gene calls are TRBV20-1 and TRBJ2-5; 11 bases match TRBD2. The CDR3 is made up of 15 amino acids. In germline, CDR1 is DFQATT, CDR2 SNEGSKA (reference sequence). In DNA form, the CDR3 reads TGCAGAATAGCGGGAGGGTCCAGCTTCGGGGAGACCCAGTACTTC. It specifies CRIAGGSSFGETQYF.

The sample holds a few counts of this clonotype. The chain's CDR3 is CSVEHTLNYGYTF. DNA of the CDR3: TGCAGCGTTGAGCATACGCTCAACTATGGCTACACCTTC. The chain joins TRBV29-1 to TRBJ1-2; no definite D call. Trimming left V 3 bases short and J 2 bases short, with 10 bases between. The CDR3 is 13 amino acids. The germline V gene has CDR1 SQVTM and CDR2 ANQGSEA.

This clonotype occurred many times. The chain has TRBV15 and TRBJ2-7; D remains unclear. Looked up from germline, CDR1 is LNHNV and CDR2 is YYDKDF (reference sequence). The V end was cut by 4 bases, the J end by 1 base, with 14 bases between. The CDR3 totals 15 residues. Here the CDR3 reads CATSKSAALSYEQYF. The CDR3 nucleotides are TGTGCCACCAGCAAATCTGCGGCTTTATCCTACGAGCAGTACTTC.

The chain carries TRBV19 and TRBJ2-3; unclear D gene. The germline gives CDR1 LNHDA, CDR2 SQIVND (reference sequence). Trimming removed 8 bases from V and 5 bases from J, with 14 bases in between. The CDR3 runs 13 residues. CDR3 DNA sequence: TGTGCCAGTGGGGTGGCAGGTCAAGATACGCAGTATTTT. Its protein product is CASGVAGQDTQYF.

This clonotype was seen only a few times. The chain employs TRBV25-1 and TRBJ1-6; tentative D call: TRBD1 (6 bases). The CDR3 length is 13 residues. Germline CDR1 is MGHDK and CDR2 is SYGVNS. V was cut by 5 bases and J by 7 bases, with 9 bases left in between. The CDR3 spells CASSTDSNSPLHF. The DNA of the CDR3 is TGTGCCAGCAGTACGGACAGCAATTCACCCCTCCACTTT.

A remark on this clonotype: A read error is possible here, since a much larger clone lies one base away. The rearrangement uses TRBV6-5 and TRBJ1-5; D may be TRBD1 (6 bases). Per germline, CDR1 MNHEY and CDR2 SVGAGI. Trimming shortened V by 6 bases and J by 7 bases, and 16 bases separated the two germline ends. There are 14 residues in the CDR3. CDR3 DNA sequence: TGTGCCAGCAGCCTGAGACAGGTCGAGCAGCCCCAGCATTTT. It encodes CASSLRQVEQPQHF.

This clonotype was found once. The V gene is TRBV15, the J gene TRBJ2-7; D uncertain. V lost 1 base and J 1 base, leaving 5 bases between the germline ends. This CDR3 is 13 amino acids long. Germline-derived CDR1 and CDR2 are LNHNV and YYDKDF (reference sequence). The CDR3 loop is CATSRARSYEQYF. The CDR3 bases are TGTGCCACCAGCAGAGCTCGATCCTACGAGCAGTACTTC.

CDR3 sequence: CSVDRGKGELFF. The CDR3 DNA is TGCAGCGTTGATCGAGGGAAGGGGGAGCTGTTTTTT. The chain has TRBV29-1 and TRBJ2-2, with D possibly matching TRBD2 (5 bases). Trimming cost V 3 bases and J 8 bases, with 10 bases left between them. Germline loops: CDR1 SQVTM, CDR2 ANQGSEA. The CDR3 runs to 12 residues.

The genes are TRBV7-9 and TRBJ1-5; no firm D call. The CDR3 runs to 13 residues. Trimming shortened V by 2 bases and J by 14 bases, and 16 bases separated the two germline ends. The V gene's germline CDR1 is SEHNR and CDR2 FQNEAQ (reference sequence). CDR3 in amino acids: CASSLTRQPYEHF. In DNA form, the CDR3 reads TGTGCCAGCAGCTTAACTCGGCAGCCTTACGAGCATTTT.